Presented here are 6 T cell receptor beta chains from one specimen sequenced in a study of blood T cell repertoires in COVID-19. Measured with immunoSEQ multiplex PCR; TCRdb has only the in-frame clones, and not every one. The table lists around 150,000 clones, around 90% of them singletons, with about 4.2% in the top ten. The specimen was peripheral blood. The receptors here all came from an older woman with active or convalescent COVID-19.

This rearrangement joins TRBV18 to TRBJ2-2, with a possible D match to TRBD2 (5 bases). CDR1 is KGHSH, CDR2 LQKENI, per germline. This CDR3 has 15 residues. V shed 3 bases and J shed 4 bases, with 12 bases lying between them. The CDR3 is CASSPPAGFTGELFF. The CDR3 region has the DNA TGTGCCAGCTCACCCCCGGCGGGCTTCACCGGGGAGCTGTTTTTT.

V and J are TRBV12-3 or TRBV12-4 and TRBJ2-3, with TRBD1 as a possible D gene (5 bases). Trimming removed 5 bases at V and 3 bases at J, with 9 bases between. This CDR3 has 13 residues. The CDR3 region has the DNA TGTGCCAGCAGTGCAAGACAGACAGATACGCAGTATTTT. Protein: CASSARQTDTQYF.

The rearrangement uses TRBV19 and TRBJ1-5, with D possibly being TRBD1 (6 bases). Trimming took off 7 bases at V and 2 bases at J, with 27 bases between the two ends. Per germline, CDR1 LNHDA and CDR2 SQIVND (reference sequence). This CDR3 comprises 19 residues. DNA for the CDR3: TGTGCCAGTAACGACCTCATAAGGACAGCCGATCGGGGCAATCAGCCCCAGCATTTT. Protein product: CASNDLIRTADRGNQPQHF.

CDR3 protein: CASSSGGSEAFF. The CDR3 DNA reads TGCGCCAGCAGCTCGGGTGGTTCTGAAGCTTTCTTT. The chain couples TRBV5-1 to TRBJ1-1, with D unresolved. V lost 3 bases, J lost 6 bases, and 9 bases lay in between. This CDR3 region has 12 residues. The germline V gene encodes CDR1 SGHRS and CDR2 YFSETQ.

In its sample, this clone was seen a few times. The chain joins TRBV10-1 to TRBJ1-3; possibly TRBD1 for D (6 bases). Germline loops: CDR1 WNHNN, CDR2 SYGVQD (reference sequence). There are 15 residues in the CDR3. The germline V and J ends were trimmed by 11 bases and 0 bases, with 17 bases remaining between them. The CDR3 here is CAGSRQEISGNTIYF. The CDR3 nucleotides are TGCGCCGGATCCCGACAGGAAATCTCTGGAAACACCATATATTTT.

The V and J genes are TRBV7-2 and TRBJ2-7; D might be TRBD2 (6 bases). This CDR3 spans 15 amino acids. Trimming removed 5 bases from V and 6 bases from J, with 20 bases in between. Germline values: CDR1 SGHTA, CDR2 FQGNSA. The CDR3 loop reads CASSRVTGELGEQYF. DNA of the CDR3: TGTGCCAGCAGCCGGGTCACGGGGGAGCTTGGCGAGCAGTACTTC.